This T cell receptor (beta chain) derives from a study of control samples from healthy donors and cancer patients. The CDR3 runs to 10 residues. Data came from immunoSEQ multiplex PCR; TCRdb stores just in-frame clones and leaves some out. This table has 15,000 to 20,000 clones, about 89% appearing once. The chain joins TRBV21-1 to TRBJ1-2. TRBV21-1 is flagged as a pseudogene. Sequencing used PBMCs. This receptor was taken from a man aged 55 to 69 with head and neck cancer. CDR3 DNA sequence: TGTGCCACCATGACTTGTGGCTACACCTTC. The encoded protein is CATMTCGYTF.